This T cell receptor (beta chain) derives from a study of T-cell memory formation after mild COVID-19. Study at large: Largely, the TCR clusters proved donor specific.

Study-wide findings and caveats: The study found balanced CD4/CD8 in clones contracting day 15 to 85 and a CD4+ lean in later expanders. Clonal second-wave expansions that peaked on day 37 had unconfirmed SARS-CoV-2 specificity.

A single record per CDR3 protein comes from TCRdb applying MiXCR to the 5' RACE reads. The data contain a few hundred thousand distinct CDR3 sequences, around 27% of them singletons. As to this clonotype: The target antigen is unknown.

Germline CDR1 KGHDR, CDR2 SFDVKD. Germline trimming cut 0 bases from V and 8 bases from J; bases unmatched to any gene: 11. The CDR3 is 17 residues long. This sequence originates from an adult woman who had mild COVID-19 (a few samples of this study predate the infection). Cell type and time point are not known. Sequencing used PBMCs or a T cell subset sorted from them (not recorded which). This chain joins TRBV24-1 and TRBJ2-1; 8 bases map to TRBD2. The CDR3 nucleotides are TGTGCCACCAGTGATTTGCCGGGACTAGGGGATCCCGATGAGCAGTTCTTC. Protein sequence: CATSDLPGLGDPDEQFF.